This TCR beta chain emerged from a study of naive and memory T cell subsets. Points from the study as a whole: Diversity fell and Gini index rose from naive through CM, EM, EMRA. RNA-based TCR counts may shift with T cell activation and differentiation.

Both TRBC1 and TRBC2 were covered by a beta constant-region primer of two equimolar oligonucleotides. Four rounds of PCR amplified the ligated cDNA using nested alpha and beta constant-region primers plus SP2. TCRdb re-derived calls from the UMI-ligation and nested PCR reads in MiXCR, one entry per CDR3 protein. The repertoire holds around 110,000 distinct CDR3 sequences, with around 35% as singletons. About this clonotype itself: The antigen remains undetermined.

The V segment lost 2 bases and the J segment 5 bases; nucleotides outside the gene matches: 8. Germline V CDR1 and CDR2: MDHEN, SYDVKM. The CDR3 is 15 residues long. Cells stained for CD3, CD4, CD8, CD45RA and CD27 were sorted into four subsets. The sequence derives from a human donor in good health. The specimen sequenced was central memory CD4+ T cells from blood. This chain uses TRBV28 with TRBJ2-7; 8 bases are a match to TRBD1. CDR3 DNA: TGTGCCAGCAGTTTAGCTGGACAGGGTTCCCACGAGCAGTACTTC. Protein product: CASSLAGQGSHEQYF.